Described below is a single T cell receptor (beta chain) sequence and its context. Its antigen is currently unknown. Every patient was affected by relapse after autologous stem cell transplantation, while exposure to brentuximab vedotin was not uniform. This sample is drawn from a study of PD-1 blockade in classical Hodgkin lymphoma. Study-wide results and limits: Baseline diversity in complete responders resembled that of newly diagnosed patients. Excluded were patients who started nivolumab under 1 year after ASCT, a group that had lower diversity. The study reported lower baseline TCR diversity in newly diagnosed patients than in healthy donors.

The CDR3 has 15 residues. Per germline, CDR1 SGHKS and CDR2 YYEKEE (reference sequence). The V gene lost 6 bases and the J gene lost 0 bases, with 10 bases spanning the gap. Some clones are missing from TCRdb's copy, which holds only in-frame ones; the method was immunoSEQ multiplex PCR. The sample holds more than 140,000 clones, approximately 80% seen once. The rearrangement joins TRBV5-5 to TRBJ1-6; D not resolved. The sequencing used peripheral blood mononuclear cells (PBMCs), collected before the second cycle of nivolumab. The sequence derives from a human donor with classical Hodgkin lymphoma. As DNA, the CDR3 is TGTGCCAGCAACTCGATGAGCTCCTATAATTCACCCCTCCACTTT. This translates into CASNSMSSYNSPLHF.